This T cell receptor beta chain was observed in a study of T cells after yellow fever vaccination. TCRdb redid the calling of the 5' RACE reads with MiXCR, one entry per CDR3 protein. The table has under 550,000 distinct CDR3 sequences, just over 20% seen once. This clonotype was detected a few times. The receptor was derived from a young man who received the YFV17D yellow fever vaccine. Sequences were derived from PBMCs, sampled roughly 23 days after the first yellow fever vaccination.

CDR3 loop: CASSYQPTDYEQYF. CDR3 nucleotides: TGTGCCAGCAGTTACCAGCCTACCGATTACGAGCAGTACTTC. The chain carries TRBV12-3 or TRBV12-4 and TRBJ2-7, with no clear D. This CDR3 contains 14 residues. Trimming cost V 4 bases and J 4 bases, with 14 bases left between them.